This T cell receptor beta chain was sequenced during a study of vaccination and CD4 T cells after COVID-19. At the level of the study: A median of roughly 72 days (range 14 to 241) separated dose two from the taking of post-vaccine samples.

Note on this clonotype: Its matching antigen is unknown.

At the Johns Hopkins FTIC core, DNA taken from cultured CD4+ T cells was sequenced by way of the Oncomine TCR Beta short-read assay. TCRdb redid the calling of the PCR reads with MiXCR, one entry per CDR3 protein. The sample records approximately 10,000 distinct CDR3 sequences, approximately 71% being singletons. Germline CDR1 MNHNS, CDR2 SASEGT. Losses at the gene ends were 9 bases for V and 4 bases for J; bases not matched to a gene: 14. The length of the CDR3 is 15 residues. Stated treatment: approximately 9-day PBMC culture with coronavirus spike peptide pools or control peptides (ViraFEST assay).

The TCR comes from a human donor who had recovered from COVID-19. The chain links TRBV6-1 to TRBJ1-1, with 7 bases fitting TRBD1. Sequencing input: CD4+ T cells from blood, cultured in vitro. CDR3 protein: CASRTGKAGVTEAFF. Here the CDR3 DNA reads TGTGCCAGTAGGACAGGCAAGGCGGGTGTCACTGAAGCTTTCTTT.